This TCR beta chain was captured in a study of shared clonotypes between healthy human individuals. The study's findings and limits: Non-shared clonotypes had lower generation probabilities than those shared by all four donors. Rarefaction demonstrated incomplete sorted-subset sequencing despite large depth.

Points on this clone: Its antigen is unknown.

Trimming shortened V by 1 base and J by 4 bases, and 5 bases separated the two germline ends. Germline CDR1 SEHNR, CDR2 FQNEAQ (reference sequence). This CDR3 region has 13 residues. Sequencing was at deep level. Sequenced by immunoSEQ multiplex PCR; TCRdb stores in-frame clones only, minus some. The table has roughly 2.2 million clones, under 95% seen once. Study donors comprised healthy, HIV-negative adults devoid of recent acute infection or vaccination. V usage is TRBV7-9 and J usage is TRBJ1-3; unclear D gene. The sequence was obtained from a man aged 18-30 years in good health. Some clones in this sample may be carry-over from other donors' samples. Sequenced material: naive CD4+ T cells from PBMCs. Subset noted: CD45RA+ positively selected. The CDR3 sequence: CASSLVGGNTIYF. CDR3 DNA sequence: TGTGCCAGCAGCTTAGTTGGGGGAAACACCATATATTTT.